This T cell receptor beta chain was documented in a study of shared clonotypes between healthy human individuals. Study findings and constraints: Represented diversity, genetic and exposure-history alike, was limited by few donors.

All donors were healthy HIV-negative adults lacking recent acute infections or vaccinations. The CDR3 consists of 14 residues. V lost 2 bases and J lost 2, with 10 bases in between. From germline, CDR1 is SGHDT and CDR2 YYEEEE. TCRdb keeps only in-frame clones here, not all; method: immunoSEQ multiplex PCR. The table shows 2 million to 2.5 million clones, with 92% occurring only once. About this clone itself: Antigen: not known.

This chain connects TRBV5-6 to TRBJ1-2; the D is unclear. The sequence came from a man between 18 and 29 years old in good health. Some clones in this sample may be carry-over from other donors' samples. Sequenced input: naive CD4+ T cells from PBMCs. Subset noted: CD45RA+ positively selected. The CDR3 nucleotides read TGTGCCAGCAGCTTTGTTACCCCAAACTATGGCTACACCTTC. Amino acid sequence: CASSFVTPNYGYTF.